These 16 T cell receptor beta chains share one sample of origin, sequenced in a study of blood T cell repertoires in COVID-19. Only in-frame clones appear in the TCRdb table, and some are missing; sequencing was by immunoSEQ multiplex PCR. The table has under 200,000 clones, approximately 80% seen once. Sequencing was performed on PBMCs or T cells enriched from blood (not recorded which). These receptors originate from a woman aged 60-70 years who had recovered from COVID-19.

This CDR3 reads CASGQGSSGANVLTF. CDR3 DNA: TGTGCCAGCGGACAGGGGTCGAGTGGGGCCAACGTCCTGACTTTC. This rearrangement joins TRBV28 to TRBJ2-6; 9 positions agree with TRBD1. CDR1 and CDR2 (germline): MDHEN, SYDVKM. V shed 8 bases, J shed 3 bases, and the junction held 5 bases outside the gene matches. The CDR3 is 15 amino acids. Filled out from reference TRBV28 and TRBJ2-6, the complete variable domain reads DVKVTQSSRYLVKRTGEKVFLECVQDMDHENMFWYRQDPGLGLRLIYFSYDVKMKEKGDIPEGYSVSREKKERFSLILESASTNQTSMYLCASGQGSSGANVLTFGAGSRLTVL.

The chain joins TRBV3-1 (or the pseudogene TRBV3-2) to TRBJ2-7; TRBD2 is a possible D gene (5 bases). Germline V gives CDR1 LGHDT, CDR2 YNNKEL (reference sequence). The CDR3 totals 15 residues. Deletions cut 4 bases from V and 2 bases from J, with 15 bases between. DNA of the CDR3: TGTGCCAGCAGCCCCGGGCCGGGATGGACCTACGAGCAGTACTTC. This sequence encodes CASSPGPGWTYEQYF.

The rearrangement uses TRBV28 and TRBJ2-3; weak D call: TRBD2 (6 bases). Germline CDR1 is MDHEN and CDR2 is SYDVKM. V gave up 2 bases and J gave up 3 bases, with 6 bases separating them. This CDR3 spans 13 amino acids. Here the CDR3 DNA reads TGTGCCAGCAGTTTAGGAGGGACAGATACGCAGTATTTT. This gives the protein CASSLGGTDTQYF.

A note on this clone: At one boundary the junction diverges from the germline segment, which might be a read error. The chain has TRBV12-3 or TRBV12-4 and TRBJ2-1; TRBD1 matches at 8 bases. CDR3 length equals 12 residues. The CDR3 nucleotides read TGTGCCAGCAGTCCGACGACAGGGGCCTTGGTCTTC. Its translation: CASSPTTGALVF.

Here the CDR3 DNA reads TGTGCCAGCTCACCTACTAGCGGGGGGGCGTATGAGCAGTTCTTC. Residues: CASSPTSGGAYEQFF. The V call is TRBV18, the J call TRBJ2-1, with 13 positions matching TRBD2. This CDR3 is 15 amino acids long. Germline V gives CDR1 KGHSH, CDR2 LQKENI. The V and J ends lost 3 bases and 8 bases, in that order; junction bases with no gene match: 4.

The rearrangement uses TRBV6-5 and TRBJ2-5, with 7 bases identical to TRBD1. Germline lookup yields CDR1 MNHEY and CDR2 SVGAGI. This CDR3 has 15 amino acids. V trimming: 6 bases; J trimming: 1 base; junction bases outside the gene matches: 8. CDR3 in DNA: TGTGCCAGCAGACGCCGGGACAGATTCCAAGAGACCCAGTACTTC. Residues: CASRRRDRFQETQYF.

V usage is TRBV9 and J usage is TRBJ1-2; the D is unclear. This CDR3 region has 14 residues. V lost 3 bases and J 4 bases, leaving 13 bases between the germline ends. The germline V gene encodes CDR1 SGDLS and CDR2 YYNGEE. This CDR3 is CASSEGVGLYGYTF. The CDR3 bases are TGTGCCAGCAGCGAGGGAGTCGGACTCTATGGCTACACCTTC.

This sequence joins TRBV7-9 and TRBJ1-2, with 8 bases matching TRBD1. Germline CDR1 is SEHNR and CDR2 is FQNEAQ (reference sequence). This CDR3 region has 15 residues. Trimming took 1 base from V and 3 from J; bases not matched to a gene: 4. The CDR3 bases are TGTGCCAGCAGCTTAGTCCCGACAGGGGACTATGGCTACACCTTC. This codes for CASSLVPTGDYGYTF.

This chain links TRBV9 with TRBJ2-7; perhaps TRBD2 as D (6 bases). V was cut by 0 bases and J by 0 bases, with 10 bases left in between. The V gene's germline CDR1 is SGDLS and CDR2 YYNGEE. This CDR3 spans 15 amino acids. The CDR3 DNA reads as TGTGCCAGCAGCGTAGGGACTATCGGCTCCTACGAGCAGTACTTC. Translation gives CASSVGTIGSYEQYF.

This rearrangement joins TRBV2 to TRBJ2-5; TRBD2 agrees at 9 bases. CDR3 length: 15 amino acids. V gave up 6 bases and J gave up 4 bases; unmatched junction bases: 9. CDR1 is SNHLY, CDR2 FYNNEI, per germline. The CDR3 nucleotides read TGTGCCAGCAGCCAACTAGCGGGCGCGGGAGAGACCCAGTACTTC. This sequence encodes CASSQLAGAGETQYF.

The V gene is TRBV18, the J gene TRBJ2-2, with 7 bases lining up with TRBD1. Germline assignment: CDR1 KGHSH and CDR2 LQKENI. CDR3 size: 16 residues. The junction had 5 bases not matched to a gene; V was cut back by 4 bases and J by 0 bases. CDR3 residues: CASSLYRGPNTGELFF. The CDR3 DNA reads as TGTGCCAGCTCACTCTACAGGGGCCCGAACACCGGGGAGCTGTTTTTT. Complete variable domain (other parts from reference TRBV18 and TRBJ2-2): NAGVMQNPRHLVRRRGQEARLRCSPMKGHSHVYWYRQLPEEGLKFMVYLQKENIIDESGMPKERFSAEFPKEGPSILRIQQVVRGDSAAYFCASSLYRGPNTGELFFGEGSRLTVL.

The CDR3 here is CASSRWTSGTNTGELFF. In nucleotides, the CDR3 is TGTGCCAGCAGCCGATGGACTAGCGGCACGAACACCGGGGAGCTGTTTTTT. The chain joins TRBV9 to TRBJ2-2; 10 bases align to TRBD2. The germline V gene encodes CDR1 SGDLS and CDR2 YYNGEE. Trimming took 4 bases from V and 0 from J; bases not matched to a gene: 6. This CDR3 has 17 residues.

This clone was found once. The chain combines TRBV10-3 with TRBJ1-1; D uncertain. The CDR3 extends over 13 amino acids. Germline V gene data show CDR1 as ENHRY and CDR2 as SYGVKD. V lost 6 bases and J 4 bases, leaving 12 bases between the germline ends. The DNA of the CDR3 is TGTGCCATCAGGACTAACGGAGGCACTGAAGCTTTCTTT. Its translation: CAIRTNGGTEAFF.

The V call is TRBV2, the J call TRBJ2-5; TRBD2 aligns across 9 bases. With V trimmed by 4 bases and J by 5 bases, 5 bases remained unmatched. This CDR3 spans 14 amino acids. Germline lookup yields CDR1 SNHLY and CDR2 FYNNEI. The CDR3 spells CASSVAGVQETQYF. CDR3 DNA sequence: TGTGCCAGCAGTGTAGCGGGAGTACAGGAGACCCAGTACTTC.

The chain links TRBV7-3 to TRBJ1-1, with D perhaps TRBD1 (5 bases). Trimming took off 2 bases at V and 5 bases at J, with 9 bases between the two ends. CDR1 and CDR2 from the germline V gene are SGHTA and FQGTGA. The CDR3 contains 13 residues. The CDR3 loop is CASSLQGGTEAFF. DNA for the CDR3: TGTGCCAGCAGCTTACAGGGAGGAACTGAAGCTTTCTTT.

This rearrangement joins TRBV7-9 to TRBJ2-5; D perhaps matches TRBD1 (6 bases). The CDR3 spans 13 residues. The V gene lost 5 bases and the J gene lost 5 bases, with 12 bases spanning the gap. Germline V CDR1 and CDR2: SEHNR, FQNEAQ (reference sequence). The CDR3, as DNA: TGTGCCAGCAGCATACAGGGCCGGGAGACCCAGTACTTC. Its protein product is CASSIQGRETQYF.